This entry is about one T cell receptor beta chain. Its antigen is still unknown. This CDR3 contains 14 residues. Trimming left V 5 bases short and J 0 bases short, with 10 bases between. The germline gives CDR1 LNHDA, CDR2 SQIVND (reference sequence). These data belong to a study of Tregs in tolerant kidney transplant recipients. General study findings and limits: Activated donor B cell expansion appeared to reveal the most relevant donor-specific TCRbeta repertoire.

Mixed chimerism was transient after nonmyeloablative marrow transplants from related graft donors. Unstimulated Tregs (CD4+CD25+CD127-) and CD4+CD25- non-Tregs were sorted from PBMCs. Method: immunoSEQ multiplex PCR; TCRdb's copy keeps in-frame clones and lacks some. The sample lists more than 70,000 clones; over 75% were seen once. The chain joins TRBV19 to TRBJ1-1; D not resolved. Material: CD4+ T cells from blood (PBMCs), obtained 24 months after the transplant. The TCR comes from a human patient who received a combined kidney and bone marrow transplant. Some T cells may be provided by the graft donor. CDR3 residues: CASSPVLMNTEAFF. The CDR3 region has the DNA TGTGCCAGTAGTCCGGTCCTCATGAACACTGAAGCTTTCTTT.